This T cell receptor beta chain stems from a study of Graves' ophthalmopathy and Graves' hyperthyroidism (dated by TCRdb to 2016 to 2018). Some background on the complete study: Peripheral blood samples were taken at the time of initial diagnosis, before any treatment was given. Once sampling was done, hyperthyroidism patients were given methimazole at a starting dose of 30 mg daily, while ophthalmopathy patients were given high-dose intravenous methylprednisolone. In total, approximately 130 blood samples were TCR-sequenced: under 45 ophthalmopathy, 80 or so hyperthyroidism and some 17 hyperthyroidism-to-ophthalmopathy patients. For training and testing, the roughly 97 patients in the discovery cohort were randomly divided in a 7:3 ratio. In roughly 6 hyperthyroidism patients, T-cell repertoires of thyroid tissue and blood were compared. A discovery set of 95 to 100 patients (43 ophthalmopathy, 55 to 60 stable hyperthyroidism) was enrolled to explore V-J signatures distinguishing ophthalmopathy from hyperthyroidism. An independent validation cohort comprised around 20 hyperthyroidism patients and 15 to 17 patients who later progressed from hyperthyroidism to ophthalmopathy. TCR beta repertoire signatures were used to distinguish Graves' ophthalmopathy from Graves' hyperthyroidism and to predict progression to ophthalmopathy. Results the study describes overall, beyond this receptor: Sample size was not predetermined statistically, and investigators were not blinded to group allocation. In cross-validation, the 13-signature model distinguished ophthalmopathy from stable hyperthyroidism with nearly 90% sensitivity and approximately 81% specificity, while in the test set the corresponding values were 80% and 75%. Most of the expanded thyroid clonotypes with a frequency above 0.001 were also detected in blood, and it was suggested that the thyroid immune response may be reflected by blood repertoires. In validation, the model predicted ophthalmopathy progression with 70.59% sensitivity and roughly 72% specificity; fewer than 15 predicted patients were CT-confirmed with GO in a median of 6.5 months.

TCR beta CDR3 regions were amplified from RNA transcripts for repertoire sequencing. HTBI primers and the Qiagen OneStep RT-PCR kit were used in a first-round RT-PCR, which was followed by a second-round multiplex PCR, size selection and purification. Libraries were sequenced on an Illumina HiSeq2000 using paired-end 100 bp reads. On the study's bioinformatics: SOAPnuke was used to process the reads, throwing out any read that had adapters, had uncalled bases, had a mean Phred below 15, or lacked an exact constant-primer or identifier match. COPE v1.2.5 was used to merge high-quality paired reads. Clonotypes were defined as unique nucleotide sequences and were aligned to IMGT TRB V, D and J references using MiTCR v1.1. The analysis was limited to V-J combinations with a frequency above 0.0001, which together covered over 99% of the repertoires. For each V-J combination, a TCR clonal expansion and chaos score was defined as the ratio of F50 clonal expansion to chaos observed in the TCRdist matrix. Welch's t-statistics and random forest were used to narrow the features down to more than 10 V-J combinations, which were then fed into a naive Bayes classifier. Thyroid-blood repertoire similarity was quantified with the Morisita-Horn index. TCRdb itself trimmed the public reads at Q25 with fastp, ran MiXCR and retained productive beta chains. Here each entry gathers all rows of one CDR3 protein and keeps the most common genes and DNA. The V and J calls, along with clone size, are taken from TCRdb and not from the paper's own processing. A total of over 500,000 distinct CDR3 sequences appear in this sample, 22% of them only once. Of the sample, roughly 6.9% falls within the top ten clones.

Hyperthyroidism was defined as stable when no progression to ophthalmopathy occurred within 18 months of follow-up. Patients with hyperthyroidism were aged 18 to 65 years, had been newly diagnosed, and had a disease duration of less than 2 months. Patients were excluded if they had other autoimmune diseases, uncontrolled infections, pregnancy or lactation. Clinical symptoms, serum thyroxine, TRAb, thyroid ultrasound and orbital computed tomography formed the basis of the diagnosis. Ficoll-Paque density gradient centrifugation was used to isolate PBMCs from around 10 ml of fresh peripheral blood. Total RNA was extracted with Trizol reagent and quality-checked on an Agilent 2100 Bioanalyzer. This clonotype has a count of ten or more. Its antigen has not been determined. Per-base quality was not reported, and no clone a single base away is much larger than it. The sample taken for sequencing was peripheral blood. This TCR came from a woman between 18 and 29 years old with stable Graves' hyperthyroidism. Some clones in this sample may be carry-over from other donors' samples. Donor details come from another sample of the same person, matched by shared clones.

The CDR3: CASTHRDTSNQPQHF. The nucleotide sequence reads as follows: TGTGCCAGCACCCACCGGGACACTAGCAATCAGCCCCAGCATTTT. The rearrangement combines TRBV6-1 with TRBJ1-5; possibly the D gene is TRBD1, per 6 matching bases. The CDR3 goes from the cysteine to the phenylalanine over 15 residues. The only DNA kept is the CDR3, 45 bases in frame from the first base. Trimming takes 7 bases from V and 0 bases from J, and the germline ends sit 13 bases apart. CDR1 is given as MNHNS and CDR2 as SASEGT, both from the germline V gene.